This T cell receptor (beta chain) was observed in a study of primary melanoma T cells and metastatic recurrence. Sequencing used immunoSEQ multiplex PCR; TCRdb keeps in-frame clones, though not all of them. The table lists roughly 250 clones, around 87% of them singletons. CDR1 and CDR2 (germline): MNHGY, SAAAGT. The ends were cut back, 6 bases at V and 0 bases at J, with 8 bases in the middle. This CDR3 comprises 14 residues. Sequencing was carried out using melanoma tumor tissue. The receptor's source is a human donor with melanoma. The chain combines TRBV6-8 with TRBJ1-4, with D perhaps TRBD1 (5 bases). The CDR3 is CASRRGATNEKLFF. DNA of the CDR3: TGTGCCAGCAGGCGGGGGGCAACTAATGAAAAACTGTTTTTT.